Here is one T cell receptor (beta chain) with its context. Antigen: not known. The CDR3 has 14 residues. Looked up from germline, CDR1 is SGHDT and CDR2 is YYEEEE. With 6 bases clipped from V and 3 bases from J, the junction kept 5 bases outside the gene matches. This specimen comes from a study of cytomegalovirus exposure and HLA in healthy donors. As for the study in general: Earlier sequencing of 200 million or so T cells yielded nearly 120 million unique TCR beta sequences.

Donors counted as nominally healthy when sampled, yet unrecorded immune exposures were likely. Study results and caveats: Most TCR sequences were rare, but some public TCRs occurred in many donors.

PCR primers comprised 60 Vbeta and 13 Jbeta primers. The protocol was immunoSEQ multiplex PCR, while the TCRdb copy is restricted to in-frame clones and leaves out a portion. The sample consists of about 140,000 clones, roughly four fifths of them appearing once. Sequenced sample: PBMCs. This chain connects TRBV5-6 to TRBJ1-2, with TRBD1 matching over 10 bases. The receptor was derived from a young man in good health and CMV-seropositive. The CDR3 DNA sequence: TGTGCCAGCACCACCGGACAGGGGGACTATGGCTACACCTTC. Residues: CASTTGQGDYGYTF.